This T cell receptor beta chain was recovered during a study of cytomegalovirus exposure and HLA in healthy donors. General study results and limits: In a later analysis, HLA-associated beta chains showed higher expansion and lower generation probabilities than comparable chains. Through in vitro validation, a few CMV-associated chains were shown to be specific for CMV antigens.

To note about this clone: The antigen is not known.

The PCR ran on 60 Vbeta and 13 Jbeta primers. Sequencing was performed with immunoSEQ multiplex PCR; in TCRdb, only in-frame clones are kept and a portion is missing. The sample has around 55,000 clones; 75% to 80% are singletons. The germline V gene has CDR1 SGHRS and CDR2 YFSETQ. The CDR3 spans 15 residues. With 5 bases clipped from V and 3 bases from J, the junction kept 8 bases outside the gene matches. J is TRBJ1-2 and V is TRBV5-1; 9 nucleotides agree with TRBD1. The sequence derives from a female donor in good health and CMV-seronegative. The source material was PBMCs. The CDR3 region is CASSLQGAVDYGYTF. In DNA form, the CDR3 reads TGCGCCAGCAGTTTACAGGGGGCAGTGGACTATGGCTACACCTTC.